This TCR beta chain was retrieved from a study of Ad26.COV2.S vaccination and SARS-CoV-2 variants. Overall study context: Donor was one of the participants in the Ad26.COV2.S arm of the COV1001 trial. Ad26.COV2.S, an intramuscular injection, was given once or twice 56 days apart.

CDR1 SGHNT and CDR2 YYREEE come from the germline V gene (reference sequence). The length of the CDR3 is 13 residues. V lost 2 bases, J lost 10 bases, and 2 bases stayed unmatched. Treatment in this sample: roughly 18 received Ad26.COV2.S at low or high dose, single or two shots; a few received placebo; per-sample allocation not given. It was on day 63 after the first vaccine or placebo injection that samples were taken. The donor's status was that of an adult aged 18-55 years in Boston. Libraries were prepared by immunoSEQ multiplex PCR; TCRdb keeps only in-frame clonotypes and omits some of them. The sample carries about 440,000 clones, 90% recorded once.

This TCR derives from a person aged 18 to 59 who received the Ad26.COV2.S COVID-19 vaccine or a placebo. V is TRBV5-4 and J is TRBJ2-1; TRBD2 aligns across 11 bases. The sample here was peripheral blood, taken in a trial of Ad26.COV2.S vaccine versus placebo. CDR3 sequence reads: CASSFSGRDEQFF. CDR3 nucleotides: TGTGCCAGCAGCTTTAGCGGGAGGGACGAGCAGTTCTTC.